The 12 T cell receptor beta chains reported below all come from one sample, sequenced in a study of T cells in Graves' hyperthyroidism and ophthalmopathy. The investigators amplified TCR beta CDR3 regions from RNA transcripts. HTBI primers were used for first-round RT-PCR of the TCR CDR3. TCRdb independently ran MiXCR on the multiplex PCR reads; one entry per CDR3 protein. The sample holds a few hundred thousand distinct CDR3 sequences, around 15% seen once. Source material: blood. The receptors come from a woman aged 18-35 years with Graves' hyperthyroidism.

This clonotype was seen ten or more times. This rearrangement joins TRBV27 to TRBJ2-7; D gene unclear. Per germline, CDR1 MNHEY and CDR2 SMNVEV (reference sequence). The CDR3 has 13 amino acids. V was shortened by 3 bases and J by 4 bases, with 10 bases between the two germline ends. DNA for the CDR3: TGTGCCAGCAGTTTGAGTGTGGGTTACGAGCAGTACTTC. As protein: CASSLSVGYEQYF.

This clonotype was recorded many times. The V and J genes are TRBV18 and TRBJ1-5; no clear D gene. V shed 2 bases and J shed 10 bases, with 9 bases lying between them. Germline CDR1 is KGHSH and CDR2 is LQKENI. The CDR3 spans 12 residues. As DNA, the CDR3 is TGTGCCAGCTCACCAGGGGAGGGACCCCAGCATTTT. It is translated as CASSPGEGPQHF.

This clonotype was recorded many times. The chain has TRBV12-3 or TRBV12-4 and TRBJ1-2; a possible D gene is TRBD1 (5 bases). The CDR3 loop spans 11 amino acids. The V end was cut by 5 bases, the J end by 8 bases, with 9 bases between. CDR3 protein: CASSRDRGYTF. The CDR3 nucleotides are TGTGCCAGCAGTCGGGACCGAGGCTACACCTTC.

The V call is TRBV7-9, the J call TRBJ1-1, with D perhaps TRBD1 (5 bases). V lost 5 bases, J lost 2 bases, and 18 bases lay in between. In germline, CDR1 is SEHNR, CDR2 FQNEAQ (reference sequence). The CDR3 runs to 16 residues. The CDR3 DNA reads TGTGCCAGCAGCCCCCGATCTTATGGGGGTAACACTGAAGCTTTCTTT. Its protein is CASSPRSYGGNTEAFF.

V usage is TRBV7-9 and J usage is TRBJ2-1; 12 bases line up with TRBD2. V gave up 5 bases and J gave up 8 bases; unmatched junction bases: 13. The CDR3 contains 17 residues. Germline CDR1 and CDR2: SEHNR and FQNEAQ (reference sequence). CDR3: CASSPRLAGAKSYEQFF. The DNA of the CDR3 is TGTGCCAGCAGCCCCCGACTAGCGGGAGCTAAGTCCTATGAGCAGTTCTTC.

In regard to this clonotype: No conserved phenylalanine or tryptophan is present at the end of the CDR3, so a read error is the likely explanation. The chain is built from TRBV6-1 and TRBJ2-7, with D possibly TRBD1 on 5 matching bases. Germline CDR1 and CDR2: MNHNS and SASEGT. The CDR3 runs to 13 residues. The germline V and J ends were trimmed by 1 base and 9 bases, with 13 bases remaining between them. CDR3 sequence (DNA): TGTGCCAGCAGTGAAGTTACAGGATGGCTGCAGTACCTC. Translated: CASSEVTGWLQYL.

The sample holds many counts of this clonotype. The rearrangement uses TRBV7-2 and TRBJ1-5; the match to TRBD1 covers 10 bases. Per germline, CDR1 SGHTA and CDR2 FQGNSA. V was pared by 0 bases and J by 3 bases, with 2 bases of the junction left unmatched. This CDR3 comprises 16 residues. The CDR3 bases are TGTGCCAGCAGCTTAGCGGGACAGGGGACCAATCAGCCCCAGCATTTT. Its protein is CASSLAGQGTNQPQHF.

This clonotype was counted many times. The CDR3 DNA sequence: TGTGCCAGCACCCTCACCTCGACAGCACAGAACACTGAAGCTTTCTTT. Protein: CASTLTSTAQNTEAFF. The gene calls are TRBV3-1 and TRBJ1-1, with D possibly being TRBD1 (5 bases). The germline V and J ends were trimmed by 7 bases and 1 base, with 19 bases remaining between them. CDR1 and CDR2 (germline): LGHDT, YNNKEL (reference sequence). The CDR3 is made up of 16 amino acids.

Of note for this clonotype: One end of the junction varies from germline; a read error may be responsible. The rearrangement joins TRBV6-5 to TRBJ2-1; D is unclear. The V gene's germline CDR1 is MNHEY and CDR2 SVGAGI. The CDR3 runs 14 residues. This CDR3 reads CASNYSTAHNEQFF. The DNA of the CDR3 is TGTGCCAGCAATTACTCGACGGCGCACAATGAGCAGTTCTTC.

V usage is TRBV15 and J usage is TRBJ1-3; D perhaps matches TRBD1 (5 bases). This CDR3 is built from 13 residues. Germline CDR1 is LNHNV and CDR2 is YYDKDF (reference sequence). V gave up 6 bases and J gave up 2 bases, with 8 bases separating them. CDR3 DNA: TGTGCCACCAGTTCCAGGGCTGGAAACACCATATATTTT. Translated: CATSSRAGNTIYF. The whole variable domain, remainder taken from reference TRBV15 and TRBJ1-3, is DAMVIQNPRYQVTQFGKPVTLSCSQTLNHNVMYWYQQKSSQAPKLLFHYYDKDFNNEADTPDNFQSRRPNTSFCFLDIRSPGLGDTAMYLCATSSRAGNTIYFGEGSWLTVV.

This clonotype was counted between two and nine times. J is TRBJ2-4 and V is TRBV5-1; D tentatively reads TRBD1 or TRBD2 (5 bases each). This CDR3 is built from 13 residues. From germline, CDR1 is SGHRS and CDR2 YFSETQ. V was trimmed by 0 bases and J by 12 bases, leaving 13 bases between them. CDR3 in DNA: TGCGCCAGCAGCTTGGTAGCTGGGACCGATCAGTACTTC. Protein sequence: CASSLVAGTDQYF. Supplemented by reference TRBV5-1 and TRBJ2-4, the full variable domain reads KAGVTQTPRYLIKTRGQQVTLSCSPISGHRSVSWYQQTPGQGLQFLFEYFSETQRNKGNFPGRFSGRQFSNSRSEMNVSTLELGDSALYLCASSLVAGTDQYFGAGTRLSVL.

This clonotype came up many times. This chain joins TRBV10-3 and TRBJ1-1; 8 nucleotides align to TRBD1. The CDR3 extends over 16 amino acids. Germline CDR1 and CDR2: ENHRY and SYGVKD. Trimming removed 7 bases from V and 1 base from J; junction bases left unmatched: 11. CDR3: CAITTGQAGGNTEAFF. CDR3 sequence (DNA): TGTGCCATCACAACGGGACAGGCCGGAGGGAACACTGAAGCTTTCTTT.